What follows describes a single T cell receptor beta chain. The V and J ends lost 8 bases and 1 base respectively, with 11 bases between them. The length of the CDR3 is 13 residues. Germline CDR1 reads SNHLY; CDR2 reads FYNNEI. The data stem from a study of cytomegalovirus exposure and HLA in healthy donors. It was with 60 Vbeta and 13 Jbeta primers that the PCR ran. TCRdb's table, derived via immunoSEQ multiplex PCR, lists solely in-frame clones and lacks some. The sample holds approximately 200,000 clones, 83% seen once. The source material was PBMCs. This TCR was sampled from a girl aged 5-17 years in good health and CMV-seronegative. The chain combines TRBV2 with TRBJ1-2; maybe TRBD1 (6 bases). The CDR3 here is CASGGAFNYGYTF. CDR3 bases: TGTGCCAGCGGGGGGGCTTTTAACTATGGCTACACCTTC.